This T cell receptor beta chain was identified in a study of blood T cell repertoires in COVID-19. Looking at the study overall: COVID-19 samples, acute and convalescent, were from the United States, Italy and Spain.

Sequencing used immunoSEQ multiplex PCR; TCRdb keeps in-frame clones, though not all of them. Seen here are some 190,000 clones, 82% observed once, and the top ten hold roughly 7.1%. Enrolled during active infection, Seattle patients were then followed longitudinally. The J segment lost 0 bases and the V segment lost 2 bases, leaving 20 bases of the junction unmatched. The CDR3 loop spans 20 amino acids. Germline V gene data show CDR1 as GTSNPN and CDR2 as SVGIG (reference sequence). This clone was counted between two and nine times. The receptor was isolated from a woman aged 60-75 years with COVID-19, enrolled during active disease. The chain has TRBV30 and TRBJ2-7; TRBD2 aligns across 9 bases. Input material: peripheral blood. The CDR3 reads CAWSQFQGDLLAGNSYEQYF. The CDR3 DNA follows: TGTGCCTGGAGTCAGTTTCAGGGGGACCTACTAGCGGGTAACTCCTACGAGCAGTACTTC.